The clone carrying this T cell receptor (beta chain) turned up a few times. V was clipped by 2 bases and J by 6 bases, with 17 bases between them. Looked up from germline, CDR1 is SGHVS and CDR2 is FNYEAQ. This CDR3 comprises 15 residues. The sample originates from a study of cytomegalovirus exposure and HLA in healthy donors. Researchers ran the PCR with 60 Vbeta and 13 Jbeta primers. Sequencing used immunoSEQ multiplex PCR; TCRdb keeps in-frame clones, though not all of them. Counted here are some 140,000 clones, around 84% occurring once; the ten biggest clones make up 5.6%. The genes are TRBV7-6 and TRBJ2-7; D unclear. The receptor was isolated from a woman aged 40-49 years in good health and CMV-seropositive. The specimen sequenced was PBMCs. CDR3 nucleotide sequence: TGTGCCAGCAGCTTATTGGCGGAGCCTGCTAGCGAGCAGTACTTC. Its protein is CASSLLAEPASEQYF.